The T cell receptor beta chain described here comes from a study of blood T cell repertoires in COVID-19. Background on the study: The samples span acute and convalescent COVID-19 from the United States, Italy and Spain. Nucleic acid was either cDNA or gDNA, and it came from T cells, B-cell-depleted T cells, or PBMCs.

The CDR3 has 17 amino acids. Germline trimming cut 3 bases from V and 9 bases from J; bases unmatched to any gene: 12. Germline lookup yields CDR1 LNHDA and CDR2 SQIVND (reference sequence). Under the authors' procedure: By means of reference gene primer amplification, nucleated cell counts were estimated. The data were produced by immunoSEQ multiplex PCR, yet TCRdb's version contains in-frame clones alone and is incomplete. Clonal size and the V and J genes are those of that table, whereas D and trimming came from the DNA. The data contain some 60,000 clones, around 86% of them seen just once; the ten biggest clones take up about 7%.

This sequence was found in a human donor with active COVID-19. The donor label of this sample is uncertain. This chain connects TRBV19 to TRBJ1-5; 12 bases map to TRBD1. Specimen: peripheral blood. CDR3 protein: CASSMLPGQGAVRPQHF. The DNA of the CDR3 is TGTGCCAGTAGTATGCTTCCGGGACAGGGGGCGGTGAGGCCCCAGCATTTT. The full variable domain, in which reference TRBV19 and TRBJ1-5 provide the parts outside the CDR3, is DGGITQSPKYLFRKEGQNVTLSCEQNLNHDAMYWYRQDPGQGLRLIYYSQIVNDFQKGDIAEGYSVSREKKESFPLTVTSAQKNPTAFYLCASSMLPGQGAVRPQHFGDGTRLSIL.